The entry that follows covers one T cell receptor (beta chain) sequence. This sample was included in a study of cytomegalovirus exposure and HLA in healthy donors. This table comes from immunoSEQ multiplex PCR, and its TCRdb copy is limited to in-frame clones, with some not included. This sample carries 85,000 to 130,000 clones, 88% of them seen once, and the ten largest clones take 1.8%. The receptor's source is a woman under 30 in good health and CMV-seropositive. The sequencing sample was made of PBMCs.

The CDR3: CASSGAGTVGYGYTF. As DNA, the CDR3 is TGTGCCAGCAGTGGGGCCGGGACAGTCGGCTATGGCTACACCTTC. The chain joins TRBV25-1 to TRBJ1-2; 7 nucleotides line up with TRBD1. V lost 4 bases to trimming and J lost 4 bases; unmatched junction nucleotides: 9. The germline gives CDR1 MGHDK, CDR2 SYGVNS. The length of the CDR3 is 15 residues.